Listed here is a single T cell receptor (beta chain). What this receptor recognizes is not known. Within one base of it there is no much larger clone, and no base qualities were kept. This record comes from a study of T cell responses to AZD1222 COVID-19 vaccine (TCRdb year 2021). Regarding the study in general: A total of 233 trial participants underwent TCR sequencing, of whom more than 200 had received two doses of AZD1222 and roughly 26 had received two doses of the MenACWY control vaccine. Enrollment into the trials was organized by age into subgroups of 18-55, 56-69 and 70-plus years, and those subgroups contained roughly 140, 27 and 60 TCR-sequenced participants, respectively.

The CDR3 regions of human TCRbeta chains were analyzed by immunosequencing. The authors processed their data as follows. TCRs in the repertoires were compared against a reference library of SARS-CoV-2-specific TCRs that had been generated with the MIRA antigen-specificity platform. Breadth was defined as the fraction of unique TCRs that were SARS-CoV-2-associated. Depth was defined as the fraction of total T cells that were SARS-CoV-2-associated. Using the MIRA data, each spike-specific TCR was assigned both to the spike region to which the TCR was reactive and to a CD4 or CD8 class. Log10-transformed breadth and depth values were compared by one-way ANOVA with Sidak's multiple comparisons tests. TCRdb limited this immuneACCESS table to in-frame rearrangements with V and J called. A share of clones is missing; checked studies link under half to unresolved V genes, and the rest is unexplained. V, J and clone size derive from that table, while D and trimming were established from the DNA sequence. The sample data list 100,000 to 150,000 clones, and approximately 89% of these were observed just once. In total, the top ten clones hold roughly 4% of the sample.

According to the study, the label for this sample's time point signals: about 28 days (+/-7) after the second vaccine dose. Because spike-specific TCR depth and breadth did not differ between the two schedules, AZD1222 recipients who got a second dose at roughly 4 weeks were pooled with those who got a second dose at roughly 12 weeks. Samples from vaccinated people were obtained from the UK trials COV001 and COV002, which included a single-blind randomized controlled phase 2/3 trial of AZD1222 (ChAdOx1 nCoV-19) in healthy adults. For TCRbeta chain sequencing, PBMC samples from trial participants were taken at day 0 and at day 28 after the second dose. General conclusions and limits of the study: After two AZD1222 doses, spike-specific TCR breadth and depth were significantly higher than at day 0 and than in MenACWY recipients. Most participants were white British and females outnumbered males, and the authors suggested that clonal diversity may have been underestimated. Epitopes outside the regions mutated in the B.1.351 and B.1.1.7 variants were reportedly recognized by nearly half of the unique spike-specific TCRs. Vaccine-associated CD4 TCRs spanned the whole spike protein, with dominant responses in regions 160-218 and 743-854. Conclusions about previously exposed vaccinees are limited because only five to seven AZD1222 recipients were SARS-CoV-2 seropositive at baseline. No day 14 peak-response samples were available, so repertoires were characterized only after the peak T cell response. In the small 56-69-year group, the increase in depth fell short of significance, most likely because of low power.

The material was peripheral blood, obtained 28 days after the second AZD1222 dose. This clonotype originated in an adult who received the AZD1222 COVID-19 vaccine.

The CDR3 reads as follows: CASSQSSINTEAFF. The DNA reads as follows: TGTGCCAGCAGCCAATCTTCCATTAACACTGAAGCTTTCTTT. The rearranged segments are TRBV16 and TRBJ1-1; too little of a D gene remains to name it. The germline V gene sets CDR1 to KGHSY and CDR2 to FQNENV. The V end loses 0 bases and the J end loses 2 bases, and a stretch of 7 bases separates them. The CDR3, from cysteine to phenylalanine, totals 14 residues. The entry retains the CDR3 DNA only, 42 bases that are in frame from base 1.